What follows are 27 T cell receptor beta chains derived from one specimen sequenced in a study of control samples from healthy donors and cancer patients (dated by TCRdb to 2020 to 2021). Receptor amplification or capture employed the immunoSEQ multiplex PCR assay. TCRdb provides this immuneACCESS table in a form limited to in-frame rearrangements. Some clones are lacking; in checked studies, under half of them reflect an unresolved V gene, and why the rest are absent is not known. In all, the sample holds about 120,000 clones, and 87% of those were seen once. The top ten clonotypes cover 9.5% to 13% of the sample. Sample: blood. These TCRs come from a man between 25 and 39 years old in good health.

This chain uses TRBV2 with TRBJ1-1, with 8 bases that match TRBD1. Germline V gene data show CDR1 as SNHLY and CDR2 as FYNNEI. V shed 8 bases, J shed 4 bases, and the junction held 6 bases outside the gene matches. The CDR3 loop spans 13 amino acids. CDR3 coding DNA: TGTGCCAGCTTAACAGGGGGAGGCACTGAAGCTTTCTTT. It specifies CASLTGGGTEAFF.

CDR3 in amino acids: CASSAQGGTNYGYTF. The CDR3 bases are TGTGCCAGCAGCGCACAGGGGGGGACTAACTATGGCTACACCTTC. The V and J genes are TRBV7-9 and TRBJ1-2; 8 nucleotides match TRBD1. V shed 5 bases and J 0 bases; nucleotides not matched to a gene: 5. CDR3 length: 15 amino acids. The germline V gene encodes CDR1 SEHNR and CDR2 FQNEAQ (reference sequence).

The rearrangement uses TRBV6-1 and TRBJ1-5; D is perhaps TRBD1 (6 bases). Germline assignment: CDR1 MNHNS and CDR2 SASEGT. Trimming stripped 3 bases from V and 0 bases from J, with 21 bases between. CDR3 length equals 19 residues. CDR3 nucleotides: TGTGCCAGCAGTGATACCCCCGGGACACCATTCTATAGCAATCAGCCCCAGCATTTT. It specifies CASSDTPGTPFYSNQPQHF.

The chain joins TRBV10-3 to TRBJ2-7; 11 positions agree with TRBD2. This CDR3 is 16 amino acids long. Germline trimming cut 7 bases from V and 5 bases from J; bases unmatched to any gene: 13. Germline V gene sequence: CDR1 ENHRY, CDR2 SYGVKD. CDR3 residues: CAIKSGLAGGRDEQYV. The DNA for the CDR3 is TGTGCCATCAAAAGCGGCCTAGCGGGGGGCAGAGACGAGCAGTACGTC.

The chain is built from TRBV6-5 and TRBJ1-3; D uncertain. In germline, CDR1 is MNHEY, CDR2 SVGAGI. V dropped 2 bases and J dropped 0 bases, with 8 bases sitting between them. The CDR3 has 15 amino acids. The CDR3 region is CASSYTRGSGNTIYF. DNA of the CDR3: TGTGCCAGCAGTTACACGCGGGGCTCTGGAAACACCATATATTTT.

This clone showed up just a few times. The chain's CDR3 is CASSDTGNTIYF. In nucleotides, the CDR3 is TGCGCCAGCAGTGACACTGGAAACACCATATATTTT. The gene calls are TRBV5-1 and TRBJ1-3; no clear D. The ends were cut back, 5 bases at V and 2 bases at J, with 5 bases in the middle. Germline assignment: CDR1 SGHRS and CDR2 YFSETQ. The length of the CDR3 is 12 residues.

This chain joins TRBV27 and TRBJ2-2, with D possibly being TRBD1 or TRBD2 (5 bases each). Per germline, CDR1 MNHEY and CDR2 SMNVEV (reference sequence). The V end was cut by 6 bases, the J end by 1 base, with 12 bases between. This CDR3 spans 15 amino acids. CDR3 sequence (DNA): TGTGCCAGCAGGAAGGGGAGAGGGAACACCGGGGAGCTGTTTTTT. This sequence encodes CASRKGRGNTGELFF.

The chain combines TRBV19 with TRBJ1-5, with 8 positions matching TRBD1. From germline, CDR1 is LNHDA and CDR2 SQIVND (reference sequence). The CDR3 totals 17 residues. The V and J ends lost 6 bases and 0 bases, in that order; junction bases with no gene match: 10. Here the CDR3 reads CASSLDRAKNSNQPQHF. Written as DNA, the CDR3 is TGTGCCAGTAGCCTGGACAGGGCCAAAAATAGCAATCAGCCCCAGCATTTT. The full variable domain, completed using reference TRBV19 and TRBJ1-5, is DGGITQSPKYLFRKEGQNVTLSCEQNLNHDAMYWYRQDPGQGLRLIYYSQIVNDFQKGDIAEGYSVSREKKESFPLTVTSAQKNPTAFYLCASSLDRAKNSNQPQHFGDGTRLSIL.

The gene calls are TRBV12-3 or TRBV12-4 and TRBJ2-2; no clear D gene. The CDR3 consists of 13 residues. Trimming removed 0 bases from V and 6 bases from J, with 5 bases in between. The CDR3: CASSLAGSGELFF. CDR3 nucleotide sequence: TGTGCCAGCAGTTTAGCGGGTTCCGGGGAGCTGTTTTTT.

The gene calls are TRBV7-8 and TRBJ1-1; perhaps TRBD1 as D (5 bases). V was cut by 1 base and J by 3 bases, with 12 bases left in between. The germline V gene has CDR1 SGHVS and CDR2 FQNEAQ. The CDR3 length is 15 residues. CDR3 nucleotide sequence: TGTGCCAGCAGCTTAGTAAATTTGGGGGACACTGAAGCTTTCTTT. This gives the protein CASSLVNLGDTEAFF.

The chain combines TRBV19 with TRBJ1-6, with D possibly being TRBD1 (6 bases). This CDR3 contains 14 residues. V lost 7 bases and J 8 bases, leaving 15 bases between the germline ends. Looked up from germline, CDR1 is LNHDA and CDR2 is SQIVND (reference sequence). The CDR3 region is CASTPDSEYSPLHF. Written as DNA, the CDR3 is TGTGCCAGTACCCCGGACAGCGAATATTCACCCCTCCACTTT.

The genes are TRBV5-8 and TRBJ2-1, with D hard to call. The CDR3 sequence is 15 residues long. Germline V gene sequence: CDR1 SGHTS, CDR2 YDEGEE. The germline V and J ends were trimmed by 0 bases and 4 bases, with 11 bases remaining between them. The CDR3 nucleotides read TGTGCCAGCAGCTTGGAGCAAGGAGAGTACAATGAGCAGTTCTTC. Amino acid sequence: CASSLEQGEYNEQFF.

The chain joins TRBV3-1 (or the pseudogene TRBV3-2) to TRBJ2-5, with a tentative D call TRBD2 (7 bases). The CDR3 extends over 15 amino acids. Trimming took off 1 base at V and 5 bases at J, with 14 bases between the two ends. Germline V gives CDR1 LGHDT, CDR2 YNNKEL (reference sequence). The CDR3 protein is CASSQGGGGDETQYF. CDR3 in DNA: TGTGCCAGCAGCCAAGGTGGAGGGGGGGACGAGACCCAGTACTTC.

This rearrangement joins TRBV10-1 to TRBJ2-3; 8 positions agree with TRBD2. J gave up 3 bases and V 3 bases, and 5 bases lay outside the gene matches. The germline gives CDR1 WNHNN, CDR2 SYGVQD (reference sequence). This CDR3 region has 15 residues. CDR3 coding DNA: TGCGCCAGCAGTGACGGGGGGGGTAAAACAGATACGCAGTATTTT. It codes for CASSDGGGKTDTQYF.

This chain links TRBV29-1 with TRBJ1-1, with a tentative D call TRBD1 (5 bases). V was trimmed by 3 bases and J by 0 bases, leaving 5 bases between them. The length of the CDR3 is 12 residues. In germline, CDR1 is SQVTM, CDR2 ANQGSEA. This CDR3 is CSVEGLNTEAFF. In DNA, the CDR3 is TGCAGCGTTGAGGGGCTGAACACTGAAGCTTTCTTT. Filled out from reference TRBV29-1 and TRBJ1-1, the complete variable domain reads SAVISQKPSRDICQRGTSLTIQCQVDSQVTMMFWYRQQPGQSLTLIATANQGSEATYESGFVIDKFPISRPNLTFSTLTVSNMSPEDSSIYLCSVEGLNTEAFFGQGTRLTVV.

This clone came up once. This chain links TRBV7-2 with TRBJ1-4; the D is unclear. The CDR3 covers 13 residues. Deletions cut 2 bases from V and 7 bases from J, with 8 bases between. The germline CDR1 and CDR2 sequences are SGHTA and FQGNSA. DNA for the CDR3: TGTGCCAGCAGCTTATCGTGGCGTGAAAAACTGTTTTTT. Translation gives CASSLSWREKLFF. The full variable domain, its missing parts supplied by reference TRBV7-2 and TRBJ1-4, is GAGVSQSPSNKVTEKGKDVELRCDPISGHTALYWYRQSLGQGLEFLIYFQGNSAPDKSGLPSDRFSAERTGGSVSTLTIQRTQQEDSAVYLCASSLSWREKLFFGSGTQLSVL.

The chain is built from TRBV7-3 and TRBJ1-1; D is ambiguous. Germline CDR1 and CDR2: SGHTA and FQGTGA. The CDR3 extends over 13 amino acids. V dropped 3 bases and J dropped 8 bases, with 13 bases sitting between them. CDR3 amino acids: CASSFKGGSEAFF. The CDR3 DNA is TGTGCCAGCAGCTTTAAGGGCGGGTCGGAAGCTTTCTTT.

The chain carries TRBV10-3 and TRBJ2-6; 9 positions agree with TRBD1. The V gene end was trimmed by 7 bases and the J gene end by 4 bases; junction bases not matched to a gene: 11. The CDR3 length is 17 residues. Germline V gene data show CDR1 as ENHRY and CDR2 as SYGVKD. In DNA, the CDR3 is TGTGCCATCACCTCCGGGACAGGGAAGCGGGGGGCCAACGTCCTGACTTTC. Translating gives CAITSGTGKRGANVLTF.

V and J are TRBV4-1 and TRBJ2-7, with D unclear. Germline V gene lookup returns CDR1 MGHRA and CDR2 YSYEKL. V was cut by 0 bases and J by 7 bases, with 13 bases left in between. CDR3 length equals 14 residues. DNA for the CDR3: TGCGCCAGCAGCCAAGATACAGTATTTCGGGAGCAGTACTTC. It specifies CASSQDTVFREQYF.

The V gene is TRBV7-2, the J gene TRBJ2-1, with a tentative D call TRBD2 (7 bases). V lost 1 base to trimming and J lost 7 bases, with 14 bases between them. The CDR3 length is 15 residues. Germline V gives CDR1 SGHTA, CDR2 FQGNSA. In nucleotides, the CDR3 is TGTGCCAGCAGCTTAGGAGGGGGGGCGATGAATGAGCAGTTCTTC. Translated, it gives CASSLGGGAMNEQFF.

This clone was seen just once. The rearrangement uses TRBV14 and TRBJ1-6, with D possibly TRBD1 on 5 matching bases. Germline CDR1 and CDR2: SGHDN and FVKESK. CDR3 length equals 16 residues. Trimming removed 5 bases from V and 7 bases from J, with 18 bases in between. The DNA for the CDR3 is TGTGCCAGCAGCTCAACGGGCAGGGACTGGAATTCACCCCTCCACTTT. Protein sequence: CASSSTGRDWNSPLHF.

This chain uses TRBV5-4 with TRBJ2-5; D is unresolved. Germline lookup yields CDR1 SGHNT and CDR2 YYREEE (reference sequence). With 4 bases removed from V and 1 base from J, the gap between germline ends came to 8 bases. This CDR3 is 13 amino acids long. The CDR3 coding sequence is TGTGCCAGCAGCCAGCAGGCCCAAGAGACCCAGTACTTC. Its protein product is CASSQQAQETQYF.

The CDR3 sequence is CASSSRTGLNTEAFF. CDR3 in DNA: TGTGCCAGCAGCTCCCGGACAGGACTGAACACTGAAGCTTTCTTT. The chain carries TRBV9 and TRBJ1-1; the match to TRBD1 covers 7 bases. The CDR3 length is 15 residues. The germline V gene has CDR1 SGDLS and CDR2 YYNGEE. J was trimmed by 0 bases and V by 4 bases; bases with no gene match: 6. Based on the CDR3 plus reference TRBV9 and TRBJ1-1, the full variable domain is DSGVTQTPKHLITATGQRVTLRCSPRSGDLSVYWYQQSLDQGLQFLIQYYNGEERAKGNILERFSAQQFPDLHSELNLSSLELGDSALYFCASSSRTGLNTEAFFGQGTRLTVV.

The chain recombines TRBV7-2 with TRBJ2-1; 13 bases match TRBD2. The CDR3 covers 15 residues. The germline V gene encodes CDR1 SGHTA and CDR2 FQGNSA. V gave up 2 bases and J gave up 7 bases; unmatched junction bases: 2. In DNA, the CDR3 is TGTGCCAGCAGCTTAAGGACTAGCGGGGGAAATGAGCAGTTCTTC. It yields the protein CASSLRTSGGNEQFF.

This sequence joins TRBV7-2 and TRBJ1-3, with D hard to call. This CDR3 is 13 amino acids long. CDR1 is SGHTA, CDR2 FQGNSA, per germline. Trimming stripped 7 bases from V and 0 bases from J, with 7 bases between. This CDR3 is CASTAPSGNTIYF. In DNA, the CDR3 is TGTGCCAGCACAGCCCCCTCTGGAAACACCATATATTTT.

The chain recombines TRBV15 with TRBJ1-4; D uncertain. The CDR3 length is 15 residues. The germline CDR1 and CDR2 sequences are LNHNV and YYDKDF (reference sequence). Deletions cut 3 bases from V and 0 bases from J, with 8 bases between. The CDR3 spells CATSRSGATNEKLFF. The CDR3, as DNA: TGTGCCACCAGCAGGTCGGGTGCAACTAATGAAAAACTGTTTTTT.

In regard to this clone: This same CDR3 is encoded by further DNA sequences in the sample. This chain joins TRBV5-1 and TRBJ1-1, with D hard to call. CDR3 length: 13 residues. Per the germline V gene, CDR1 is SGHRS and CDR2 is YFSETQ. V lost 0 bases and J 1 base, leaving 4 bases between the germline ends. The CDR3 nucleotides read TGCGCCAGCAGCTTGGAGGGGAACACTGAAGCTTTCTTT. Residues: CASSLEGNTEAFF.